The rows below give T cell receptor beta chains drawn from one sample of a study of response to subunit inactivated influenza vaccine. TCRdb reprocessed the RT-PCR reads via MiXCR and lists one record per CDR3 protein. The table records fewer than 700,000 distinct CDR3 sequences, over 10% of them present only once. The specimen was PBMCs from blood, collected about 40 days after vaccination. The receptors were gathered from a man aged 45 to 65 who received an inactivated influenza vaccine. Each CDR3 is given with its conserved first and last residue. Each record gives: clone size, V gene, D gene, J gene, CDR3 protein, CDR3 DNA. D genes are given only for firm matches. For some rows the clone size is stated as once, few or many, or as a class when expanded; others skip it.

clone_size: few; v_call: TRBV18; d_call: TRBD2; j_call: TRBJ2-2; cdr3_aa: CASSPIRGDTGELFF; cdr3_nt: TGTGCCAGCTCACCTATCCGGGGGGACACCGGGGAGCTGTTTTTT
clone_size: few; v_call: TRBV4-3; d_call: -; j_call: TRBJ2-5; cdr3_aa: CASSQEIWLVETQYF; cdr3_nt: TGCGCCAGCAGCCAAGAAATATGGCTAGTAGAGACCCAGTACTTC
clone_size: many; v_call: TRBV5-1; d_call: -; j_call: TRBJ2-7; cdr3_aa: CASSLLSNRLEQYF; cdr3_nt: TGCGCCAGCAGCTTGTTGAGCAATCGTCTCGAGCAGTACTTC
clone_size: few; v_call: TRBV14; d_call: -; j_call: TRBJ2-1; cdr3_aa: CASSRSVALAYNEQFF; cdr3_nt: TGTGCCAGCAGCAGATCCGTAGCTCTCGCCTACAATGAGCAGTTCTTC
clone_size: many; v_call: TRBV7-2; d_call: -; j_call: TRBJ2-4; cdr3_aa: CASSFTSGKNIQYF; cdr3_nt: TGTGCCAGCAGCTTCACTAGTGGCAAAAACATTCAGTACTTC
clone_size: few; v_call: TRBV15; d_call: TRBD2; j_call: TRBJ2-1; cdr3_aa: CATSNRLAGEQFF; cdr3_nt: TGTGCCACCAGCAATCGACTAGCCGGTGAGCAGTTCTTC
clone_size: many; v_call: TRBV24-1; d_call: TRBD1; j_call: TRBJ1-2; cdr3_aa: CATSGTGTAYGYTF; cdr3_nt: TGTGCCACCAGTGGTACCGGGACAGCTTATGGCTACACCTTC
clone_size: many; v_call: TRBV28; d_call: TRBD2; j_call: TRBJ2-7; cdr3_aa: CASSMSLSGASSYEQYF; cdr3_nt: TGTGCCAGCAGTATGTCCCTTAGCGGGGCAAGCTCCTACGAGCAGTACTTC
clone_size: -; v_call: TRBV4-1; d_call: TRBD1; j_call: TRBJ1-2; cdr3_aa: CASSPQGQRSYGYTF; cdr3_nt: TGCGCCAGCAGCCCACAGGGACAGCGAAGTTATGGCTACACCTTC
clone_size: few; v_call: TRBV29-1; d_call: TRBD2; j_call: TRBJ2-7; cdr3_aa: CSARTSGRVYEQYF; cdr3_nt: TGCAGCGCCAGGACTAGCGGGAGGGTTTACGAGCAGTACTTC
clone_size: few; v_call: TRBV4-2; d_call: -; j_call: TRBJ1-4; cdr3_aa: CASSQDRVNEKLFF; cdr3_nt: TGTGCCAGCAGCCAAGATCGGGTTAATGAAAAACTGTTTTTT
clone_size: few; v_call: TRBV15; d_call: -; j_call: TRBJ1-1; cdr3_aa: CATSRSTGNTEAFF; cdr3_nt: TGTGCCACCAGCAGAAGTACTGGGAACACTGAAGCTTTCTTT
clone_size: few; v_call: TRBV7-2; d_call: -; j_call: TRBJ2-7; cdr3_aa: CASSLASTYEQYF; cdr3_nt: TGTGCCAGCAGCTTAGCCAGCACCTACGAGCAGTACTTC
clone_size: -; v_call: TRBV6-2/TRBV6-3; d_call: -; j_call: TRBJ1-1; cdr3_aa: CASSYTRWRTEAFF; cdr3_nt: TGTGCCAGCAGTTACACCAGATGGCGGACTGAAGCTTTCTTT
clone_size: -; v_call: TRBV28; d_call: TRBD2; j_call: TRBJ2-2; cdr3_aa: CASSSAGGENTGELFF; cdr3_nt: TGTGCCAGCAGCTCCGCCGGGGGGGAGAACACCGGGGAGCTGTTTTTT
clone_size: many; v_call: TRBV6-5; d_call: TRBD2; j_call: TRBJ2-7; cdr3_aa: CASSSQGGHEQYF; cdr3_nt: TGTGCCAGCAGTTCGCAGGGAGGGCACGAGCAGTACTTC
clone_size: few; v_call: TRBV5-1; d_call: -; j_call: TRBJ1-4; cdr3_aa: CASSKTHATNEKLFF; cdr3_nt: TGCGCCAGCAGCAAGACCCACGCAACTAATGAAAAACTGTTTTTT
clone_size: -; v_call: TRBV18; d_call: TRBD2; j_call: TRBJ2-1; cdr3_aa: CASSPYGTSNYEQFF; cdr3_nt: TGTGCCAGCTCACCATACGGGACTAGTAATTATGAGCAGTTCTTC
clone_size: -; v_call: TRBV7-2; d_call: -; j_call: TRBJ1-2; cdr3_aa: CASSFGELYGYTF; cdr3_nt: TGTGCCAGCAGCTTTGGGGAACTCTATGGCTACACCTTC
clone_size: -; v_call: TRBV7-9; d_call: -; j_call: TRBJ2-7; cdr3_aa: CASSSLAETTTLYEQYF; cdr3_nt: TGTGCCAGCAGCTCTCTAGCCGAGACTACCACCCTCTACGAGCAGTACTTC
clone_size: -; v_call: TRBV4-3; d_call: TRBD1; j_call: TRBJ1-4; cdr3_aa: CASSQYRGAGEKLFF; cdr3_nt: TGCGCCAGCAGCCAATACAGGGGCGCAGGGGAAAAACTGTTTTTT
clone_size: few; v_call: TRBV24-1; d_call: -; j_call: TRBJ2-3; cdr3_aa: CATSDRMLTDTQYF; cdr3_nt: TGTGCCACCAGTGACCGCATGCTTACAGATACGCAGTATTTT
clone_size: many; v_call: TRBV7-8; d_call: TRBD2; j_call: TRBJ2-3; cdr3_aa: CASSWDVKTSGRTDTQYF; cdr3_nt: TGTGCCAGCAGTTGGGACGTTAAGACTAGCGGGAGAACAGATACGCAGTATTTT
clone_size: many; v_call: TRBV20-1; d_call: TRBD2; j_call: TRBJ2-5; cdr3_aa: CSASGFVAGIQETQYF; cdr3_nt: TGCAGTGCTAGTGGGTTTGTAGCGGGGATCCAAGAGACCCAGTACTTC
clone_size: -; v_call: TRBV20-1; d_call: TRBD1; j_call: TRBJ2-2; cdr3_aa: CSSREQGARTGELFF; cdr3_nt: TGCAGTTCCAGGGAACAGGGGGCTCGGACCGGGGAGCTGTTTTTT
clone_size: -; v_call: TRBV6-2/TRBV6-3; d_call: TRBD2; j_call: TRBJ2-2; cdr3_aa: CASSAGLAGPISGELFF; cdr3_nt: TGTGCCAGCAGTGCGGGACTAGCGGGACCCATTAGCGGGGAGCTGTTTTTT
clone_size: few; v_call: TRBV3-1; d_call: -; j_call: TRBJ1-5; cdr3_aa: CASSHPKDIDQPQHF; cdr3_nt: TGTGCCAGCAGCCACCCAAAGGACATCGATCAGCCCCAGCATTTT
clone_size: few; v_call: TRBV20-1; d_call: TRBD2; j_call: TRBJ2-1; cdr3_aa: CSVDLAGGNGEQFF; cdr3_nt: TGCAGTGTCGACCTAGCGGGGGGGAATGGTGAGCAGTTCTTC
clone_size: few; v_call: TRBV10-3; d_call: -; j_call: TRBJ2-2; cdr3_aa: CAISDLAEATGELFF; cdr3_nt: TGTGCCATCAGTGACTTAGCGGAGGCTACCGGGGAGCTGTTTTTT
clone_size: -; v_call: TRBV6-1; d_call: TRBD1; j_call: TRBJ2-7; cdr3_aa: CASSPGQGNCEQYF; cdr3_nt: TGTGCCAGCAGCCCGGGACAGGGGAACTGCGAGCAGTACTTC
clone_size: -; v_call: TRBV29-1; d_call: -; j_call: TRBJ2-7; cdr3_aa: CSVGQSVEQYF; cdr3_nt: TGCAGCGTCGGACAGTCCGTGGAGCAGTACTTC
clone_size: -; v_call: TRBV28; d_call: -; j_call: TRBJ1-2; cdr3_aa: CASSRAEDNYGYTF; cdr3_nt: TGTGCCAGCAGTCGGGCAGAAGATAACTATGGCTACACCTTC
clone_size: -; v_call: TRBV12-3/TRBV12-4; d_call: -; j_call: TRBJ2-7; cdr3_aa: CASSLGSEAEQYF; cdr3_nt: TGTGCCAGCAGTTTAGGGTCCGAGGCCGAGCAGTACTTC
clone_size: -; v_call: TRBV7-9; d_call: -; j_call: TRBJ2-7; cdr3_aa: CASSPDHPYEQYF; cdr3_nt: TGTGCCAGCAGCCCGGACCATCCCTACGAGCAGTACTTC
clone_size: few; v_call: TRBV19; d_call: TRBD2; j_call: TRBJ2-3; cdr3_aa: CASSPRDRVPGLAADTQYF; cdr3_nt: TGTGCCAGTAGTCCCCGGGACAGAGTACCGGGACTAGCGGCAGATACGCAGTATTTT
clone_size: -; v_call: TRBV20-1; d_call: TRBD1; j_call: TRBJ1-5; cdr3_aa: CSAIPGGNQPQHF; cdr3_nt: TGCAGTGCTATCCCAGGGGGGAATCAGCCCCAGCATTTT
clone_size: -; v_call: TRBV11-2; d_call: TRBD1; j_call: TRBJ2-7; cdr3_aa: CASSLDRQGAVDEQYF; cdr3_nt: TGTGCCAGCAGCTTAGATAGGCAGGGGGCTGTGGACGAGCAGTACTTC
clone_size: few; v_call: TRBV12-3/TRBV12-4; d_call: TRBD2; j_call: TRBJ2-5; cdr3_aa: CASTTPASGGLETQYF; cdr3_nt: TGTGCCAGCACCACTCCCGCTAGCGGGGGGTTGGAGACCCAGTACTTC
clone_size: -; v_call: TRBV12-3/TRBV12-4; d_call: -; j_call: TRBJ1-1; cdr3_aa: CASTVTVNTEAFF; cdr3_nt: TGTGCCAGCACCGTGACGGTGAACACTGAAGCTTTCTTT
clone_size: few; v_call: TRBV6-2/TRBV6-3; d_call: -; j_call: TRBJ2-2; cdr3_aa: CASSYSAGLGELFF; cdr3_nt: TGTGCCAGCAGTTACTCGGCGGGGCTTGGGGAGCTGTTTTTT
clone_size: many; v_call: TRBV5-1; d_call: -; j_call: TRBJ2-5; cdr3_aa: CASSGAPGQEETQYF; cdr3_nt: TGCGCCAGCAGCGGAGCCCCGGGCCAAGAAGAGACCCAGTACTTC
clone_size: few; v_call: TRBV6-5; d_call: TRBD1; j_call: TRBJ1-6; cdr3_aa: CASSYQGQGWSPLHF; cdr3_nt: TGTGCCAGCAGTTATCAGGGACAGGGATGGTCACCCCTCCACTTT
clone_size: -; v_call: TRBV14; d_call: -; j_call: TRBJ1-1; cdr3_aa: CASSKDLGGEAFF; cdr3_nt: TGTGCCAGCAGCAAAGATCTGGGAGGGGAAGCTTTCTTT
clone_size: -; v_call: TRBV4-3; d_call: TRBD2; j_call: TRBJ2-4; cdr3_aa: CASSQAFGAGEIGSIQYF; cdr3_nt: TGCGCCAGCAGCCAAGCTTTCGGGGCGGGGGAGATTGGTAGCATTCAGTACTTC
clone_size: -; v_call: TRBV6-5; d_call: TRBD1; j_call: TRBJ2-2; cdr3_aa: CASSYAQGGAGELFF; cdr3_nt: TGTGCCAGCAGTTACGCACAGGGGGGAGCCGGGGAGCTGTTTTTT
clone_size: few; v_call: TRBV4-1; d_call: -; j_call: TRBJ2-7; cdr3_aa: CASSQVAGAYEQYF; cdr3_nt: TGCGCCAGCAGCCAAGTAGCAGGAGCCTACGAGCAGTACTTC
clone_size: few; v_call: TRBV28; d_call: -; j_call: TRBJ1-6; cdr3_aa: CASTPPANSPLHF; cdr3_nt: TGTGCCAGCACCCCCCCCGCGAATTCACCCCTCCACTTT
clone_size: many; v_call: TRBV11-2; d_call: -; j_call: TRBJ1-1; cdr3_aa: CASSLLSRGTEAFF; cdr3_nt: TGTGCCAGCAGCTTATTGAGTCGTGGCACTGAAGCTTTCTTT
clone_size: many; v_call: TRBV5-1; d_call: -; j_call: TRBJ2-2; cdr3_aa: CASSGTANTGELFF; cdr3_nt: TGTGCCAGCAGCGGGACAGCGAACACCGGGGAGCTGTTTTTT
clone_size: -; v_call: TRBV20-1; d_call: -; j_call: TRBJ1-5; cdr3_aa: CSARASGYSNQPQHF; cdr3_nt: TGCAGTGCTAGAGCCTCTGGTTATAGCAATCAGCCCCAGCATTTT
clone_size: few; v_call: TRBV29-1; d_call: -; j_call: TRBJ2-1; cdr3_aa: CSVARGPNEQFF; cdr3_nt: TGCAGCGTTGCCCGGGGTCCCAATGAGCAGTTCTTC